These 18 T cell receptor beta chains were all obtained from the same sample, sequenced in a study of T cells in Graves' hyperthyroidism and ophthalmopathy. What was amplified from RNA transcripts were TCR beta CDR3 regions. When the TCR CDR3 underwent first-round RT-PCR, the HTBI primer set was used. MiXCR, run by TCRdb on the multiplex PCR reads, gives a single entry per CDR3 protein. The repertoire holds approximately 570,000 distinct CDR3 sequences, with nearly 20% as singletons. Sequencing was done on a sample of blood. The receptor source for this set is a man between 35 and 55 years old with Graves' ophthalmopathy.

This clonotype was seen a few times. The gene calls are TRBV7-9 and TRBJ2-3; 7 bases fit TRBD2. Trimming cost V 5 bases and J 0 bases; bases outside gene matches: 5. From germline, CDR1 is SEHNR and CDR2 FQNEAQ (reference sequence). This CDR3 spans 15 amino acids. CDR3 protein: CASSLWRGSTDTQYF. The CDR3 DNA is TGTGCCAGCAGCCTCTGGCGGGGGAGCACAGATACGCAGTATTTT.

This clonotype was seen only a few times. This chain connects TRBV6-1 to TRBJ1-3; D remains unclear. The germline V gene encodes CDR1 MNHNS and CDR2 SASEGT. V dropped 6 bases and J dropped 0 bases, with 9 bases sitting between them. The CDR3 runs to 14 residues. CDR3 loop: CASRDASSGNTIYF. Written as DNA, the CDR3 is TGTGCCAGCAGGGACGCCAGCTCTGGAAACACCATATATTTT.

The table lists this clonotype with many counts. V usage is TRBV7-8 and J usage is TRBJ2-3; D not resolved. From germline, CDR1 is SGHVS and CDR2 FQNEAQ. The CDR3 has 11 amino acids. V was clipped by 6 bases and J by 8 bases, with 9 bases between them. CDR3 bases: TGTGCCAGCAGTCACGCGATTACGCAGTATTTT. Amino acids: CASSHAITQYF.

This clonotype was seen only a few times. The V call is TRBV3-1, the J call TRBJ2-7; no reliable D call. CDR1 and CDR2 (germline): LGHDT, YNNKEL (reference sequence). With 0 bases removed from V and 2 bases from J, the gap between germline ends came to 14 bases. This CDR3 contains 16 residues. The chain's CDR3 is CASSQEPDPGPYEQYF. In DNA form, the CDR3 reads TGTGCCAGCAGCCAAGAACCAGATCCAGGCCCCTACGAGCAGTACTTC.

In this sample, this clonotype turned up a few times. J is TRBJ2-2 and V is TRBV28; either TRBD1 or TRBD2 may fit D (5 bases each). Germline-derived CDR1 and CDR2 are MDHEN and SYDVKM. The CDR3 contains 16 residues. With 7 bases removed from V and 5 bases from J, the gap between germline ends came to 20 bases. The CDR3 loop reads CASNLHGTAGTGELFF. CDR3 DNA: TGTGCCAGCAATCTACACGGGACCGCGGGTACCGGGGAGCTGTTTTTT.

The gene calls are TRBV12-5 and TRBJ2-4; D unclear. Germline loops: CDR1 LGHNT, CDR2 FRNRAP. The CDR3 runs to 15 residues. The germline V and J ends were trimmed by 2 bases and 8 bases, with 16 bases remaining between them. The CDR3 DNA reads TGTGCTAGTGGTTTGCCCCACCTGGATTGGCACATTCAGTACTTC. Translating it yields CASGLPHLDWHIQYF. The variable domain in full, completed from reference TRBV12-5 and TRBJ2-4, reads DARVTQTPRHKVTEMGQEVTMRCQPILGHNTVFWYRQTMMQGLELLAYFRNRAPLDDSGMPKDRFSAEMPDATLATLKIQPSEPRDSAVYFCASGLPHLDWHIQYFGAGTRLSVL.

This clonotype was detected only a few times. This chain uses TRBV28 with TRBJ1-4, with no clear D. Germline V gives CDR1 MDHEN, CDR2 SYDVKM. V was pared by 6 bases and J by 0 bases, with 11 bases between. The CDR3 totals 15 residues. The DNA for the CDR3 is TGTGCCAGCAGAAGCGAAGATTCAACTAATGAAAAACTGTTTTTT. Translated: CASRSEDSTNEKLFF.

This clonotype was picked up a small number of times. The chain employs TRBV7-8 and TRBJ2-1; D is uncertain. Germline V lookup: CDR1 SGHVS, CDR2 FQNEAQ. This CDR3 spans 13 amino acids. The V end lost 5 bases, the J end lost 12 bases, and 17 bases lay between the germline ends. In nucleotides, the CDR3 is TGTGCCAGCAGCCCCTGGGAAACGGCGTGGCAGTTCTTC. Its translation: CASSPWETAWQFF.

This clonotype was recorded a few times. J is TRBJ1-5 and V is TRBV27; the match to TRBD1 covers 7 bases. This CDR3 spans 16 amino acids. The V gene's germline CDR1 is MNHEY and CDR2 SMNVEV (reference sequence). Unmatched junction bases numbered 10, after V lost 5 bases and J lost 3 bases. In nucleotides, the CDR3 is TGTGCCAGCAGTCCTAGACAGGGACCCCCCAATCAGCCCCAGCATTTT. This encodes CASSPRQGPPNQPQHF.

V and J are TRBV6-5 and TRBJ2-5, with no clear D. Germline V gene data show CDR1 as MNHEY and CDR2 as SVGAGI. Trimming took off 2 bases at V and 0 bases at J, with 10 bases between the two ends. This CDR3 comprises 15 residues. The CDR3 region has the DNA TGTGCCAGCAGTTACCCCCCTCCCTACCAAGAGACCCAGTACTTC. As protein: CASSYPPPYQETQYF.

The DNA for the CDR3 is TGTGCCAGCAGCCCCCAGGGAGGGGTTGGGTCACCCCTCCACTTT. This encodes CASSPQGGVGSPLHF. V and J are TRBV7-3 and TRBJ1-6; maybe TRBD1 (5 bases). V gave up 5 bases and J gave up 10 bases, with 18 bases separating them. Germline loops: CDR1 SGHTA, CDR2 FQGTGA. The length of the CDR3 is 15 residues.

About this clonotype: This may be a read error, as it is one base from a much larger clone. This sequence joins TRBV4-2 and TRBJ2-1; the D is unclear. With 2 bases removed from V and 8 bases from J, the gap between germline ends came to 4 bases. The CDR3 has 11 amino acids. Germline V gene lookup returns CDR1 LGHNA and CDR2 YNFKEQ. The CDR3 is CASSQQDEQFF. The DNA for the CDR3 is TGTGCCAGCAGCCAACAGGATGAGCAGTTCTTC.

A single count supports this clonotype. The chain recombines TRBV4-2 with TRBJ2-7, with 8 bases lining up with TRBD2. Losses at the gene ends were 0 bases for V and 2 bases for J; bases not matched to a gene: 3. There are 15 residues in the CDR3. CDR1 LGHNA and CDR2 YNFKEQ come from the germline V gene. This chain's CDR3 is CASSQDLAGTYEQYF. In nucleotides, the CDR3 is TGTGCCAGCAGCCAAGATCTAGCGGGTACCTACGAGCAGTACTTC.

This chain uses TRBV7-8 with TRBJ2-5, with D unresolved. This CDR3 comprises 15 residues. Germline CDR1 is SGHVS and CDR2 is FQNEAQ. V was clipped by 0 bases and J by 2 bases, with 10 bases between them. The DNA of the CDR3 is TGTGCCAGCAGCTTAGCGGGAACAGTTCAAGAGACCCAGTACTTC. Protein sequence: CASSLAGTVQETQYF.

This clonotype was observed at least ten times. This rearrangement joins TRBV27 to TRBJ2-3; 14 positions agree with TRBD2. V was clipped by 6 bases and J by 1 base; unmatched bases: 15. The CDR3 loop spans 20 amino acids. Germline V gives CDR1 MNHEY, CDR2 SMNVEV (reference sequence). The DNA of the CDR3 is TGTGCCAGCAGCCAAATCCCGGGACTAGCGGGAGTGCATGGCACAGATACGCAGTATTTT. This translates into CASSQIPGLAGVHGTDTQYF.

The CDR3 region has the DNA TGTGCCAGCAGTCCCTCACAGGGCCACACATATGGCTACACCTTC. Protein: CASSPSQGHTYGYTF. The V and J genes are TRBV6-2 or TRBV6-3 and TRBJ1-2; TRBD1 might be the D (6 bases). The ends were cut back, 5 bases at V and 5 bases at J, with 18 bases in the middle. Per the germline V gene, CDR1 is MNHEY and CDR2 is SVGEGT. This CDR3 spans 15 amino acids.

V gene TRBV12-3 or TRBV12-4 combines with J gene TRBJ2-2; D is perhaps TRBD1 (5 bases). The CDR3 totals 16 residues. V lost 7 bases and J lost 2, with 17 bases in between. CDR3 bases: TGTGCCAGCACGTTGGACCCAGGGCCAAACACCGGGGAGCTGTTTTTT. Encoded protein: CASTLDPGPNTGELFF.

V gene TRBV6-1 combines with J gene TRBJ1-5; no clear D. The V end was cut by 6 bases, the J end by 4 bases, with 10 bases between. The germline CDR1 and CDR2 sequences are MNHNS and SASEGT. The length of the CDR3 is 13 residues. CDR3 in DNA: TGTGCCAGCAGGACTCAGATGAATCAGCCCCAGCATTTT. Translation gives CASRTQMNQPQHF.